This T cell receptor (beta chain) stems from a study of breast tumors, draining lymph nodes, adjacent tissues (dated by TCRdb to 2015 to 2016). Some background on the complete study: The study compared TCR beta repertoires across tumor, adjacent nontumor tissue and axillary lymph nodes from breast cancer patients. In human breast cancer, the study set out to assess how tumor, surrounding tissue and draining lymph node repertoires relate to one another and whether T cells might be exchanged between them.

The CDR3 runs 13 amino acids, cysteine and phenylalanine included. Only the CDR3 part of the read is kept: 39 bases, read in frame from the first base. CDR1 and CDR2 (LGHNA, YNFKEQ) derive from the germline V gene. V loses 1 base, J loses 5 bases, and the germline ends lie 8 bases apart. Points the paper makes about the study in general: T-cell repertoire diversity in tumors was found to be lower than in lymph nodes but higher than in nontumor tissue, and preferential V and J gene usage was observed. The similarity between tumor and nontumor tissue repertoires was significantly greater in luminal-like breast cancer than in basal-like breast cancer. Rather than being directly demonstrated, the conclusion that tumor T cells originate in lymph nodes was presented as consistent with a hypothesis. The data were considered consistent with most tumor T cells being derived from the lymph node and subsequently expanding within tumor tissue.

Lymph node samples came from the axillary draining lymph nodes of breast cancer patients. This clonotype has a count of ten or more. Its antigen target is currently unknown. There are no base qualities to consult, and no much larger clone falls within one base. Sequenced using an Illumina HiSeq 2000. TCR beta chain libraries were generated by multiplex PCR amplification. High-throughput sequencing was used to analyze the amplified TCR beta chain products. Clones were called with MiXCR by TCRdb after fastp trimmed the public reads at Q25, and only in-frame beta chains were retained. Rows matching on CDR3 protein sequence are summarized as one entry with the most common DNA and genes. This sample gives 70,000 to 95,000 distinct CDR3 sequences in total; roughly a fifth of them show up just once. The ten biggest clones cover around 2.5% of the sample.

Sequenced input: axillary lymph node tissue. Recombination linked TRBV4-2 to TRBJ2-5, with no D gene named confidently. This receptor was taken from a female donor with breast cancer. Some clones in this sample may be carry-over from other donors' samples. The CDR3 has the sequence CASSQGRWETQYF. The DNA reads TGTGCCAGCAGCCAAGGACGATGGGAGACCCAGTACTTC.